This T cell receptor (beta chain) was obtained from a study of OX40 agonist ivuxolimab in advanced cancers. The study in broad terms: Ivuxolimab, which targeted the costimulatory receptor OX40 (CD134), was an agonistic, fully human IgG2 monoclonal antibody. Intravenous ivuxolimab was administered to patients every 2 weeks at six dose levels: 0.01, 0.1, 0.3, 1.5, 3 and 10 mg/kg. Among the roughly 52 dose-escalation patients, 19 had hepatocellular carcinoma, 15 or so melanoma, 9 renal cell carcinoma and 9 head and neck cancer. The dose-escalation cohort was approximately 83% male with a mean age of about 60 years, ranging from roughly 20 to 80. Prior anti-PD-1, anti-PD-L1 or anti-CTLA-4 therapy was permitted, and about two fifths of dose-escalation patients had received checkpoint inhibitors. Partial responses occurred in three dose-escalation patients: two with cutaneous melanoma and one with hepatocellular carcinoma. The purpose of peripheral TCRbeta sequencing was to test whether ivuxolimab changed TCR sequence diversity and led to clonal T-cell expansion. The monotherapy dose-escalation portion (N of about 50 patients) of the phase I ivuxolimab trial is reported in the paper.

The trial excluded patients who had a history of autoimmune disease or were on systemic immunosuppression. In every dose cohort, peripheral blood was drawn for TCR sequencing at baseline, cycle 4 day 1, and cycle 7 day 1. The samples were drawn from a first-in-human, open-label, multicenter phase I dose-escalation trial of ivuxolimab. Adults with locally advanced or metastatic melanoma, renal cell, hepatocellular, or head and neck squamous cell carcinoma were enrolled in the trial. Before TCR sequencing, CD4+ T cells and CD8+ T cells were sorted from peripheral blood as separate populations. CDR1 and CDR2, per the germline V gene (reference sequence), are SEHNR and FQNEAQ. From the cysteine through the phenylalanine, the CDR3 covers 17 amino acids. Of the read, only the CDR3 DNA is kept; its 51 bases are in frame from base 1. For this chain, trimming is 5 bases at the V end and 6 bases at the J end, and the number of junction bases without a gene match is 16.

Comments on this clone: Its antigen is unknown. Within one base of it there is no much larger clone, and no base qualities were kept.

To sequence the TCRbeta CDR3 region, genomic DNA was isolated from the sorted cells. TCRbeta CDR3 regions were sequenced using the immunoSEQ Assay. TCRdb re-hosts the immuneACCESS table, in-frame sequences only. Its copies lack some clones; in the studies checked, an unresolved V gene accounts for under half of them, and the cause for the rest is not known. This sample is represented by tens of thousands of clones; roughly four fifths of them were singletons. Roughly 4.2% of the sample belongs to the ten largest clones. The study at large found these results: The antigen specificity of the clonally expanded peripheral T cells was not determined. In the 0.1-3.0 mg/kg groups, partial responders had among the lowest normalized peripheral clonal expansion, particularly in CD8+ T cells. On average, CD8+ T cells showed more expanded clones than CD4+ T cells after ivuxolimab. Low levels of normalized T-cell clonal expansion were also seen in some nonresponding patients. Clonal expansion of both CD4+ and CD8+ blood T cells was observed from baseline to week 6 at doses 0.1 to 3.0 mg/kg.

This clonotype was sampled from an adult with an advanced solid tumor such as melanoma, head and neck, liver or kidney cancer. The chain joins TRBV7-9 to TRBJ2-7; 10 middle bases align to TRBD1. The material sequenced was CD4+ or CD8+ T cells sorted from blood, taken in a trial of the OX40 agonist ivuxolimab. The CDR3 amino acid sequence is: CASSLRHEPGTGAEQYF. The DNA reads TGTGCCAGCAGCCTGAGACACGAACCCGGGACAGGGGCCGAGCAGTACTTC.